The clone carrying this T cell receptor beta chain occurred a few times. The antigen remains unidentified. The data derive from a study of response to subunit inactivated influenza vaccine. Study outcomes and limitations: The study's authors posited that every seasonal influenza vaccination enlists few new T cells.

The CDR3 covers 16 residues. V lost 4 bases to trimming and J lost 3 bases; unmatched junction nucleotides: 8. Germline V CDR1 and CDR2: SGHAT, FQNNGV. TCRdb re-analysed the RT-PCR reads in MiXCR, keeping a single row per CDR3 protein. The data hold about 160,000 distinct CDR3 sequences, with approximately 12% observed a single time. The clonotype was recovered from a man aged 50-75 years who received an inactivated influenza vaccine. Here the sequenced sample was CD8+ T cells sorted from PBMCs, taken 23 months after vaccination. V and J are TRBV11-2 and TRBJ2-1, with 8 bases that match TRBD1. The DNA of the CDR3 is TGTGCCAGCAGCTGGGCGATTGGACAGGGCTACAATGAGCAGTTCTTC. This translates into CASSWAIGQGYNEQFF.